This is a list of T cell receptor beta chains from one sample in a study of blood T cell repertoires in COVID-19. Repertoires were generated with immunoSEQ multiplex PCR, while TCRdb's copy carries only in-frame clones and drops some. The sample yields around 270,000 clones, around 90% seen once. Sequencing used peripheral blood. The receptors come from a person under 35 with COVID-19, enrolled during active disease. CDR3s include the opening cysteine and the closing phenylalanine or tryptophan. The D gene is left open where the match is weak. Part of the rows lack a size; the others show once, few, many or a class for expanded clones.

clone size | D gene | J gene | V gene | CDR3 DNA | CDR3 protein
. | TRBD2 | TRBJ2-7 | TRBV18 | TGTGCCAGCTCACCACGGACTAGCGGATACTACGAGCAGTACTTC | CASSPRTSGYYEQYF
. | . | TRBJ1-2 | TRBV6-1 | TGTGCCAGCAGTGAAGTTTGGCAGGGAGGGCTTGGCTACACCTTC | CASSEVWQGGLGYTF
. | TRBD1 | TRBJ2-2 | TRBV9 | TGTGCCAGCAGCGGCCGTAACAGGGGGAGCACCGGGGAGCTGTTTTTT | CASSGRNRGSTGELFF
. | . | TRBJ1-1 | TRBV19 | TGTGCCAGCATGGGCCCCTTTGAAGCTTTCTTT | CASMGPFEAFF
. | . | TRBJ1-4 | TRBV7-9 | TGTGCCAGCAGAGAGACAGCAACTAATGAAAAACTGTTTTTT | CASRETATNEKLFF
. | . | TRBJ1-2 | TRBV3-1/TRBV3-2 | TGTGCCAGCAGCCAAGATTCTACGGGTTGGAATGGCTACACCTTC | CASSQDSTGWNGYTF
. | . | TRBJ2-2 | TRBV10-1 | TGCGCCAGCAGTGATCAGGGGACCGGGGAGCTGTTTTTT | CASSDQGTGELFF
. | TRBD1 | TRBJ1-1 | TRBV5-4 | TGTGCCAGCAGCCCAGGGGGAAGTAGGAACACTGAAGCTTTCTTT | CASSPGGSRNTEAFF
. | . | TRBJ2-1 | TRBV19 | TGTGCCAGTAGTATATGGAGCTCCTACAATGAGCAGTTCTTC | CASSIWSSYNEQFF
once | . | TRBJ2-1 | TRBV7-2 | TGTGCCAGCAGCTTAGGATCGTGGTACCCGGGCAATGAGCAGTTCTTC | CASSLGSWYPGNEQFF
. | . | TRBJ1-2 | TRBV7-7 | TGTGCCAGCAGCTTATGTCAGGGTGACTATGGCTACACCTTC | CASSLCQGDYGYTF
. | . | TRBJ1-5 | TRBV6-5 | TGTGCCAGCAGTTCGGGGGGCCTAGGGAGTCAGCCCCAGCATTTT | CASSSGGLGSQPQHF
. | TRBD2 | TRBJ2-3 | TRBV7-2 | TGTGCCAGCAGCTTAGGGTCTGCTCTAGCGGGATCGTATACGCAGTATTTT | CASSLGSALAGSYTQYF
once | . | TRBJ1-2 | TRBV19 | TGTGCCAGTAGCAGGACTTCGAGGGAGCGCTACACCTTC | CASSRTSRERYTF
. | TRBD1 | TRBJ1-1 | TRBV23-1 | TGCGCCAGCAGTCAACCAGGGGGATTGAACACTGAAGCTTTCTTT | CASSQPGGLNTEAFF
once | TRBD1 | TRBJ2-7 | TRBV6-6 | TGTGCCAGCAGTTACCAGGGGGTGCAGTACTTC | CASSYQGVQYF
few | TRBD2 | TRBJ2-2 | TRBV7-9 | TGTGCCAGCGCATTCCAGGGGACTAGCTACGGCACCGGGGAGCTGTTTTTT | CASAFQGTSYGTGELFF
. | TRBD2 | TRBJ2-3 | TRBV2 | TGTGCCAGCGGCAGCGGGAGATGGGATACGCAGTATTTT | CASGSGRWDTQYF
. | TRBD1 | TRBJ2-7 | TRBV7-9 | TGTGCCAGCACGGACAGGGCCTCCTACGAGCAGTACTTC | CASTDRASYEQYF
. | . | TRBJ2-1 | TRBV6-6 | TGTGCCAGCAGGTATCCGGGGTCCTACAATGAGCAGTTCTTC | CASRYPGSYNEQFF
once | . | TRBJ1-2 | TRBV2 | TGTGCCAGCAGTGTGGGCCAGATTGAGGGCTACACCTTC | CASSVGQIEGYTF
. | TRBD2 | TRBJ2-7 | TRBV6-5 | TGTGCCAGCAGCCGGGGGGGGCTCCTCCTGGACGAGCAGTACTTC | CASSRGGLLLDEQYF
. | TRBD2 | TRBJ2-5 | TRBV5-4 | TGTGCCAGCAGCTTTAAGCGGGATGAGACCCAGTACTTC | CASSFKRDETQYF
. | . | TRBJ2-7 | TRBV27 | TGTGCCAGCAGTTTATCGGACAGCTCCTACGAGCAGTACTTC | CASSLSDSSYEQYF
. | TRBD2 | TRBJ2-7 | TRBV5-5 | TGTGCCAGCAGCTTGGTGCCTAGCGGGAGTTTAGGCGAGCAGTACTTC | CASSLVPSGSLGEQYF
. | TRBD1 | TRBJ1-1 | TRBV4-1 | TGCGCCAGCAGCCAAGACTCGAGACAGGGGAGCACTGAAGCTTTCTTT | CASSQDSRQGSTEAFF
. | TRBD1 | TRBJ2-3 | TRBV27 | TGTGCCAGCAGCCACAGGGGGCAAGATACGCAGTATTTT | CASSHRGQDTQYF
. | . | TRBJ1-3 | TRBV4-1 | TGCGCCAGCAGCCAAGATGACTTCGGGAACACCATATATTTT | CASSQDDFGNTIYF
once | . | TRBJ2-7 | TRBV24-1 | TGTGCCACCAGTGTGAACGGGTACGAGCAGTACTTC | CATSVNGYEQYF
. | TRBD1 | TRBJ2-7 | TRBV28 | TGTGCCAGCAGTTTGGGACAGGGCTACGAGCAGTACTTC | CASSLGQGYEQYF
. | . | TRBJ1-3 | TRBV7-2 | TGTGCCAGCAGCCCGACGGGTGGAAACACCATATATTTT | CASSPTGGNTIYF
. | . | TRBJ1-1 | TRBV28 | TGTGCCAGCAGTTTACCGACAGGGAACACTGAAGCTTTCTTT | CASSLPTGNTEAFF
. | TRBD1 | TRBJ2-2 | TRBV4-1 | TGCGCCAGCAGCCAAGCTCCCGGGACAGACGTCGGGGAGCTGTTTTTT | CASSQAPGTDVGELFF
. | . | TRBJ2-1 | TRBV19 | TGTGCCAGTAGTATCGGGACTCAATACAATGAGCAGTTCTTC | CASSIGTQYNEQFF
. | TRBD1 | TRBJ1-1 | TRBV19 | TGTGCCAGTAGTATGACAGGGGAAAACACTGAAGCTTTCTTT | CASSMTGENTEAFF
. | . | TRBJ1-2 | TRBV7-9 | TGTGCCAGCACCCCCGGGGGGGCGACACCTGATTATGGCTACACCTTC | CASTPGGATPDYGYTF
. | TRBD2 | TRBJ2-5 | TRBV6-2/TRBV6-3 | TGTGCCAGCAGTTTGGGGGAGGGGCTGGAGACCCAGTACTTC | CASSLGEGLETQYF
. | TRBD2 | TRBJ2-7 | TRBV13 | TGTGCCAGCAGCAAAGAGGGACTAGCGGGATTTTACGAGCAGTACTTC | CASSKEGLAGFYEQYF
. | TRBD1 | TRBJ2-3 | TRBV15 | TGTGCCACCAGCAGAGCTGGGACAGGGCTAGGGACAGATACGCAGTATTTT | CATSRAGTGLGTDTQYF
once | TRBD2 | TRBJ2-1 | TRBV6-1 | TGTGCCAGCAGTGAAAACGGACTAGAGGGAGATGAGCAGTTCTTC | CASSENGLEGDEQFF